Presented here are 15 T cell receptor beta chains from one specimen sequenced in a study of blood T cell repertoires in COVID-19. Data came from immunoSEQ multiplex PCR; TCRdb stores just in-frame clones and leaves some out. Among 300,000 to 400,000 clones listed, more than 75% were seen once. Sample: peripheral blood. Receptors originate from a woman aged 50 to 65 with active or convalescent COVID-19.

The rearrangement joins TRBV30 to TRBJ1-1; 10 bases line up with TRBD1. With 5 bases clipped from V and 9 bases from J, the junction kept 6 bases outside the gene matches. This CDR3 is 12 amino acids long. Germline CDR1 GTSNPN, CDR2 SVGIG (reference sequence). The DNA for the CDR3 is TGTGCCTGGGAGGACAGGGGGAAAAAAGCTTTCTTT. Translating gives CAWEDRGKKAFF.

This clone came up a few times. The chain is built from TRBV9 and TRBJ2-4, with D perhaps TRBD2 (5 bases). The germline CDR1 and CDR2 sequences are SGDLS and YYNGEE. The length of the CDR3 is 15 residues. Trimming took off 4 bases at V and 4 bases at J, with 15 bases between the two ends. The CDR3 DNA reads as TGTGCCAGCAGCCTCAGCGGTATTTCAAAAAACATTCAGTACTTC. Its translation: CASSLSGISKNIQYF.

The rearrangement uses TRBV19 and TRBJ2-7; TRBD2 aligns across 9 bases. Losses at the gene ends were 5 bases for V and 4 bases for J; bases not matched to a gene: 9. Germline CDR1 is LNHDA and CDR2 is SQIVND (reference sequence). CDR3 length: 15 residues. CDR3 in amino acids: CASSLLAGSAYEQYF. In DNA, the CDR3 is TGTGCCAGTAGTCTCCTAGCGGGATCAGCGTACGAGCAGTACTTC.

The CDR3 reads CASSLAPGTLSSYEQYF. CDR3 bases: TGCGCCAGCAGCTTAGCCCCCGGGACACTGAGCTCCTACGAGCAGTACTTC. This chain connects TRBV5-1 to TRBJ2-7; the D gene is possibly TRBD1 (6 bases). Germline V CDR1 and CDR2: SGHRS, YFSETQ. V dropped 2 bases and J dropped 0 bases, with 18 bases sitting between them. The CDR3 length is 17 residues.

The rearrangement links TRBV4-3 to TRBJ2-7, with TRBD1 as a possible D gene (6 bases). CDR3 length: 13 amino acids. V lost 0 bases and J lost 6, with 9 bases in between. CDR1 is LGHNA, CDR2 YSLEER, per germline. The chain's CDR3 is CASSQDLGAEQYF. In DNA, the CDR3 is TGCGCCAGCAGCCAAGATCTGGGGGCCGAGCAGTACTTC.

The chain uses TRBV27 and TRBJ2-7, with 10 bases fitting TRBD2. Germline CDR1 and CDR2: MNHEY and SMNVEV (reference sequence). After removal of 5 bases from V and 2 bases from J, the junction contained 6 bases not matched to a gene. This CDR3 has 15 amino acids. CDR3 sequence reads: CASSPRTSGTYEQYF. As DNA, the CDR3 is TGTGCCAGCAGTCCACGGACTAGCGGTACCTACGAGCAGTACTTC.

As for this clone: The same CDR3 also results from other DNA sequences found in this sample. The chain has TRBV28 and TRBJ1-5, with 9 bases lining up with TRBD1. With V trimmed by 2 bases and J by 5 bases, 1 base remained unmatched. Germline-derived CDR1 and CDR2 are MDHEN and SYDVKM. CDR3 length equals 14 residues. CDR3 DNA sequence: TGTGCCAGCAGTTTAGGACAGGGGTATCAGCCCCAGCATTTT. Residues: CASSLGQGYQPQHF.

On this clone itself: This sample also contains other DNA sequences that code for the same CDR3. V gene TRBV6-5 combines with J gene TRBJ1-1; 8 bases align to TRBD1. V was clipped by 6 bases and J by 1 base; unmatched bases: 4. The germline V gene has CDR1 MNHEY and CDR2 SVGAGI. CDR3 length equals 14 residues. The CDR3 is CASSRTGTNTEAFF. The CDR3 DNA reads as TGTGCCAGCAGCCGGACAGGGACGAACACTGAAGCTTTCTTT.

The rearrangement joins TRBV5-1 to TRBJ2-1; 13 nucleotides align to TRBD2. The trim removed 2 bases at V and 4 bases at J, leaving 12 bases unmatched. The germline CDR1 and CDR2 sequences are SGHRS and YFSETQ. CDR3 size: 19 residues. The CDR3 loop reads CASSLTSGRVRSTYNEQFF. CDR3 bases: TGCGCCAGCAGCTTAACTAGCGGGAGGGTCCGATCTACTTACAATGAGCAGTTCTTC.

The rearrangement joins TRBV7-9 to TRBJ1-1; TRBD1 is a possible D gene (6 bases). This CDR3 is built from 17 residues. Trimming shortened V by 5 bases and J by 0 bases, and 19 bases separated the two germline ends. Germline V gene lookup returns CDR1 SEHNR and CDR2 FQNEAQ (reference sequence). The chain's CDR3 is CASSRNPDRPMNTEAFF. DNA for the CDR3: TGTGCCAGCAGCCGAAACCCGGACAGACCCATGAACACTGAAGCTTTCTTT.

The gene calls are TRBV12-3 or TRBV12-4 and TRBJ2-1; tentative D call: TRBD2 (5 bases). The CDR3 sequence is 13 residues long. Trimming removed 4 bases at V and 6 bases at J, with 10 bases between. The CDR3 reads CASSSGLTNEQFF. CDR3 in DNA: TGTGCCAGCAGTTCAGGACTCACCAATGAGCAGTTCTTC.

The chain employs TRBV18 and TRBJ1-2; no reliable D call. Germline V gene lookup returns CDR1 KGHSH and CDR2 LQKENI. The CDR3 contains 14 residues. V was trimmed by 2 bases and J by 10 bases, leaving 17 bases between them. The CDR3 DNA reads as TGTGCCAGCTCACCAGCGGTGGAGGGAGCCCTCTACACCTTC. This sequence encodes CASSPAVEGALYTF.

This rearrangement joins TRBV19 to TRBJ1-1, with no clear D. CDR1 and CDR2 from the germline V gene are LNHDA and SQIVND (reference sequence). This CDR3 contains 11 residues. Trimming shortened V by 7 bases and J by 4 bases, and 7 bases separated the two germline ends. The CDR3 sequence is CASKGGTEAFF. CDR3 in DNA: TGTGCCAGTAAGGGAGGCACTGAAGCTTTCTTT. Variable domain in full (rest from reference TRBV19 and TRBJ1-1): DGGITQSPKYLFRKEGQNVTLSCEQNLNHDAMYWYRQDPGQGLRLIYYSQIVNDFQKGDIAEGYSVSREKKESFPLTVTSAQKNPTAFYLCASKGGTEAFFGQGTRLTVV.

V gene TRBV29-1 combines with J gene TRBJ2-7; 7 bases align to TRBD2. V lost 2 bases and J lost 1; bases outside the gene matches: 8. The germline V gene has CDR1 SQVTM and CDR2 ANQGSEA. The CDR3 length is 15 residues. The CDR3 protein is CSVETGERESYEQYF. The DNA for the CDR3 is TGCAGCGTTGAAACCGGAGAGCGGGAATCCTACGAGCAGTACTTC.

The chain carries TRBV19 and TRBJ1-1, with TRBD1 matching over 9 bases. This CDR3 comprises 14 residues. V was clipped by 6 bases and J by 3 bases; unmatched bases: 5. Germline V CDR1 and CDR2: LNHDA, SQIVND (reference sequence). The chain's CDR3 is CASRTGTGHTEAFF. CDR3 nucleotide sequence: TGTGCCAGTAGGACCGGGACAGGGCACACTGAAGCTTTCTTT.